This T cell receptor (beta chain) was found in a study of blood T cell repertoires in COVID-19. J lost 4 bases, V lost 8 bases, and 14 bases had no gene match. The CDR3 extends over 15 amino acids. Germline V lookup: CDR1 MNHEY, CDR2 SVGAGI. Sequenced by immunoSEQ multiplex PCR; TCRdb stores in-frame clones only, minus some. Here the sample spans roughly 50,000 clones, approximately 90% being singletons. This chain connects TRBV6-5 to TRBJ2-7, with 7 bases identical to TRBD1. The source is a human donor in a cohort sampled during active COVID-19. Sequenced sample: peripheral blood. CDR3 sequence reads: CASRTQGTNYYEQYF. The CDR3 nucleotides read TGTGCCAGCCGGACACAGGGGACAAATTATTACGAGCAGTACTTC.